This entry describes one TCR beta chain. This entry comes from a study of cytomegalovirus exposure and HLA in healthy donors. V lost 5 bases, J lost 5 bases, and 10 bases stayed unmatched. Looked up from germline, CDR1 is LNHDA and CDR2 is SQIVND (reference sequence). This CDR3 comprises 15 residues. Some clones are missing from TCRdb's copy, which holds only in-frame ones; the method was immunoSEQ multiplex PCR. Of approximately 150,000 clones listed, less than 90% are singletons. The sample comprised PBMCs. This TCR was sampled from a woman aged 18-29 years in good health and CMV-seropositive. V is TRBV19 and J is TRBJ1-1, with 8 bases matching TRBD1. The CDR3 sequence: CASSVRQGPGTEAFF. The CDR3 DNA follows: TGTGCCAGTAGTGTGAGACAGGGGCCTGGAACTGAAGCTTTCTTT.